Reported below is one TCR beta chain. cDNA reverse transcribed from extracted RNA served as the sequencing template. The repertoire was sequenced with immunoSEQ multiplex PCR; TCRdb's copy has only in-frame clones and lacks some. The repertoire has around 140,000 clones, about 60% of them found once; the top ten carry roughly 6.7%. The germline CDR1 and CDR2 sequences are SGDLS and YYNGEE. The CDR3 is 15 amino acids. V was cut by 4 bases and J by 2 bases, with 14 bases left in between. The data were taken from a study of CD8+ T cells in alopecia areata. Study-wide background: Patients remained on tofacitinib for 6 to 18 months and then went 6 months without it.

This specimen was CD4+ T cells sorted from blood, taken at week 0. The rearrangement links TRBV9 to TRBJ2-3; D uncertain. The sequence derives from a human donor with alopecia areata. CDR3 region: CASSTTDGYTDTQYF. CDR3 coding DNA: TGTGCCAGCAGCACAACGGACGGATACACAGATACGCAGTATTTT.